The next 24 T cell receptor beta chains were all read from a single sample in a study of cytomegalovirus exposure and HLA in healthy donors. It was with 60 Vbeta and 13 Jbeta primers that the PCR ran. Profiled with immunoSEQ multiplex PCR; TCRdb holds only in-frame clones, not every one. Among under 150,000 clones, about 80% were seen once, and the ten largest hold 3.5% to 5%. Specimen: PBMCs. All receptors come from a man younger than 30 in good health and CMV-seronegative.

This chain joins TRBV10-3 and TRBJ2-5; D ambiguous. Germline lookup yields CDR1 ENHRY and CDR2 SYGVKD. Trimming removed 2 bases at V and 5 bases at J, with 12 bases between. This CDR3 has 14 residues. The CDR3 loop reads CAISESSPPETQYF. CDR3 bases: TGTGCCATCAGTGAGAGTAGCCCTCCGGAGACCCAGTACTTC.

The DNA of the CDR3 is TGTGCCAGCAGTTACTCGCGGGGCACAGATACGCAGTATTTT. Translating it yields CASSYSRGTDTQYF. The rearrangement links TRBV6-5 to TRBJ2-3, with D possibly TRBD2 on 5 matching bases. CDR3 length equals 14 residues. Germline V gives CDR1 MNHEY, CDR2 SVGAGI. Trimming pared 0 bases from V and 1 base from J, leaving 5 bases between.

This chain uses TRBV10-1 with TRBJ2-7; D not certain. Germline V gene data show CDR1 as WNHNN and CDR2 as SYGVQD (reference sequence). CDR3 length: 15 amino acids. V was shortened by 7 bases and J by 2 bases, with 18 bases between the two germline ends. The CDR3 DNA reads as TGCGCCAGCATGAGTCGGTCACTACTACCCTACGAGCAGTACTTC. It encodes CASMSRSLLPYEQYF.

The CDR3 coding sequence is TGTGCCAGCAGCTTCCCCGGGACAGGGAATGGCTACACCTTC. This sequence encodes CASSFPGTGNGYTF. The rearrangement links TRBV7-9 to TRBJ1-2; 9 nucleotides agree with TRBD1. V trimming: 3 bases; J trimming: 6 bases; junction bases outside the gene matches: 5. Germline V gene sequence: CDR1 SEHNR, CDR2 FQNEAQ (reference sequence). The CDR3 totals 14 residues.

In regard to this clone: The junction and the germline gene differ at one end; a read error may be behind it. V is TRBV19 and J is TRBJ1-2, with D perhaps TRBD1 (6 bases). The CDR3 is made up of 14 amino acids. CDR1 is LNHDA and CDR2 is SQIVND in the germline V gene (reference sequence). CDR3: CASSLDRPPYGYTF. Written as DNA, the CDR3 is TGTGCCAGTAGTCTAGACAGGCCCCCCTATGGCTACACCTTC. The variable domain in full, completed from reference TRBV19 and TRBJ1-2, reads DGGITQSPKYLFRKEGQNVTLSCEQNLNHDAMYWYRQDPGQGLRLIYYSQIVNDFQKGDIAEGYSVSREKKESFPLTVTSAQKNPTAFYLCASSLDRPPYGYTFGSGTRLTVV.

J is TRBJ1-4 and V is TRBV25-1; D not resolved. The CDR3 extends over 14 amino acids. V shed 4 bases and J shed 3 bases, with 9 bases lying between them. In germline, CDR1 is MGHDK, CDR2 SYGVNS. The CDR3 DNA sequence: TGTGCCAGCAGTGTCTGGGGAGCTAATGAAAAACTGTTTTTT. Translated: CASSVWGANEKLFF.

Concerning this clone itself: This sample includes further DNA sequences coding for the same CDR3. The CDR3 is CASSVDRGELFF. CDR3 bases: TGTGCCAGCAGCGTTGACAGGGGGGAGCTGTTTTTT. V gene TRBV9 combines with J gene TRBJ2-2; D might be TRBD1 (6 bases). V gave up 2 bases and J gave up 8 bases, with 7 bases separating them. Germline CDR1 is SGDLS and CDR2 is YYNGEE. This CDR3 is built from 12 residues.

This clone was detected only a few times. The J gene is TRBJ1-1, the V gene TRBV5-1; TRBD1 might be the D (6 bases). CDR3 size: 14 residues. Germline V CDR1 and CDR2: SGHRS, YFSETQ. Deletions cut 0 bases from V and 5 bases from J, with 11 bases between. The CDR3 region is CASSLAGARTEAFF. CDR3 nucleotide sequence: TGCGCCAGCAGCTTGGCAGGGGCGCGGACTGAAGCTTTCTTT.

This rearrangement joins TRBV4-1 to TRBJ1-1; D not certain. This CDR3 is 15 amino acids long. V lost 1 base, J lost 5 bases, and 14 bases lay in between. Germline CDR1 and CDR2: MGHRA and YSYEKL. CDR3 nucleotide sequence: TGCGCCAGCAGCCAAGGTTGGACGGGGTCAACTGAAGCTTTCTTT. Amino acids: CASSQGWTGSTEAFF.

The chain combines TRBV19 with TRBJ2-1; 10 positions agree with TRBD2. This CDR3 is built from 15 residues. V lost 1 base to trimming and J lost 8 bases; unmatched junction nucleotides: 5. CDR1 and CDR2 from the germline V gene are LNHDA and SQIVND (reference sequence). CDR3 loop: CASSIVTSGTDEQFF. In nucleotides, the CDR3 is TGTGCCAGTAGTATAGTTACTAGCGGGACGGATGAGCAGTTCTTC.

The chain combines TRBV19 with TRBJ2-5; 9 positions agree with TRBD2. The DNA matches TRBJ2-7 better at its end, which makes the J call doubtful. The germline gives CDR1 LNHDA, CDR2 SQIVND (reference sequence). CDR3 length: 16 residues. The CDR3 here is CASSSPAGSGSYEQYF. Written as DNA, the CDR3 is TGTGCCAGTAGTAGCCCCGCGGGTAGCGGGAGCTACGAGCAGTACTTC.

The chain recombines TRBV5-1 with TRBJ2-7; D may be TRBD1 (7 bases). The V gene lost 0 bases and the J gene lost 6 bases, with 13 bases spanning the gap. Germline lookup yields CDR1 SGHRS and CDR2 YFSETQ. The CDR3 loop spans 14 amino acids. This CDR3 reads CASSLAGGGGEQYF. The CDR3 nucleotides are TGCGCCAGCAGCTTGGCCGGAGGGGGCGGCGAGCAGTACTTC.

In this sample, this clone turned up a few times. This chain uses TRBV5-1 with TRBJ2-6, with D perhaps TRBD2 (5 bases). The CDR3 consists of 15 residues. Germline V CDR1 and CDR2: SGHRS, YFSETQ. V shed 7 bases and J shed 0 bases, with 11 bases lying between them. In DNA, the CDR3 is TGCGCCAGCCACGGAGGAAGCTCTGGGGCCAACGTCCTGACTTTC. It yields the protein CASHGGSSGANVLTF.

The genes are TRBV7-9 and TRBJ2-7; a weak D match, TRBD1 (5 bases). Trimming left V 8 bases short and J 9 bases short, with 11 bases between. Germline CDR1 and CDR2: SEHNR and FQNEAQ (reference sequence). This CDR3 region has 10 residues. CDR3 coding DNA: TGTGCCAGCGGGGCTTTGGTGCAGTACTTC. It translates to CASGALVQYF.

J is TRBJ2-2 and V is TRBV29-1; 10 bases are shared with TRBD2. The CDR3 consists of 15 residues. Germline V gives CDR1 SQVTM, CDR2 ANQGSEA. The junction had 7 bases not matched to a gene; V was cut back by 4 bases and J by 5 bases. DNA for the CDR3: TGCAGCGTTGCGGCCGGGACTAGCGCTACCGGGGAGCTGTTTTTT. Protein: CSVAAGTSATGELFF.

The V gene is TRBV5-1, the J gene TRBJ2-3; 7 positions match TRBD2. CDR3 size: 16 residues. The V gene end was trimmed by 4 bases and the J gene end by 2 bases; junction bases not matched to a gene: 10. Germline lookup yields CDR1 SGHRS and CDR2 YFSETQ. The CDR3 region has the DNA TGCGCCAGCAGCGCCGATTGGGGGGGGGACACAGATACGCAGTATTTT. It encodes CASSADWGGDTDTQYF.

The CDR3 DNA sequence: TGCGCCAGCAGCCCGGACAGGGGGCAGGGAGGCTACACCTTC. Protein sequence: CASSPDRGQGGYTF. The V and J genes are TRBV5-1 and TRBJ1-2; TRBD1 matches 11 bases. V dropped 4 bases and J dropped 8; count of bases not matched to a gene: 7. The CDR3 has 14 amino acids. Germline V gene data show CDR1 as SGHRS and CDR2 as YFSETQ. Full variable domain (missing parts from reference TRBV5-1 and TRBJ1-2): KAGVTQTPRYLIKTRGQQVTLSCSPISGHRSVSWYQQTPGQGLQFLFEYFSETQRNKGNFPGRFSGRQFSNSRSEMNVSTLELGDSALYLCASSPDRGQGGYTFGSGTRLTVV.

CDR3 coding DNA: TGTGCCTGGAGTGTCAGGGAATTGCGCAATCAGCCCCAGCATTTT. Residues: CAWSVRELRNQPQHF. The rearrangement links TRBV30 to TRBJ1-5, with D maybe TRBD1 (5 bases). CDR1 and CDR2 from the germline V gene are GTSNPN and SVGIG (reference sequence). The CDR3 runs 15 residues. V was pared by 0 bases and J by 2 bases, with 11 bases between.

This clone was observed once. CDR3 sequence (DNA): TGTGCCAGCAGCGTACAGGGTTCGGGCAGCACTGAAGCTTTCTTT. It encodes CASSVQGSGSTEAFF. This sequence joins TRBV9 and TRBJ1-1; D may be TRBD1 (5 bases). The germline CDR1 and CDR2 sequences are SGDLS and YYNGEE. The CDR3 contains 15 residues. V lost 1 base and J 4 bases, leaving 14 bases between the germline ends.

The V call is TRBV4-1, the J call TRBJ2-1; 14 bases are shared with TRBD2. V dropped 1 base and J dropped 7; count of bases not matched to a gene: 9. CDR3 length: 18 residues. CDR1 and CDR2 (germline): MGHRA, YSYEKL. The CDR3 sequence: CASSQGPLTSGGANEQFF. DNA for the CDR3: TGCGCCAGCAGCCAAGGCCCCTTGACTAGCGGGGGGGCGAATGAGCAGTTCTTC.

With respect to this clone: One junction end disagrees with the germline gene, perhaps due to a read error. The chain is built from TRBV27 and TRBJ1-6; D gene ambiguous. Germline V CDR1 and CDR2: MNHEY, SMNVEV (reference sequence). The CDR3 totals 13 residues. The CDR3: CASSPISDPPENF. In DNA form, the CDR3 reads TGTGCCAGCAGTCCAATTTCTGACCCGCCGGAGAACTTT.

The V call is TRBV7-2, the J call TRBJ2-5, with 8 bases identical to TRBD1. J lost 1 base, V lost 2 bases, and 6 bases had no gene match. The CDR3 has 16 amino acids. The V gene's germline CDR1 is SGHTA and CDR2 FQGNSA. CDR3 in amino acids: CASSLYDRGIQETQYF. The CDR3 nucleotides read TGTGCCAGCAGCTTATATGACAGGGGAATCCAAGAGACCCAGTACTTC.

This clone was detected once. The chain carries TRBV7-6 and TRBJ2-1, with D possibly matching TRBD2 (6 bases). V was pared by 4 bases and J by 8 bases, with 6 bases between. The CDR3 is 11 residues long. Germline loops: CDR1 SGHVS, CDR2 FNYEAQ. This CDR3 is CASSWRDEQFF. CDR3 sequence (DNA): TGTGCCAGCAGCTGGAGGGATGAGCAGTTCTTC.

The table lists this clone with a few counts. This chain connects TRBV10-2 to TRBJ1-3, with a possible D match to TRBD1 (6 bases). V lost 3 bases and J lost 0, with 9 bases in between. Germline values: CDR1 WSHSY, CDR2 SAAADI. This CDR3 region has 15 residues. The CDR3 protein is CASSDQGFSGNTIYF. The DNA for the CDR3 is TGCGCCAGCAGTGACCAGGGGTTCTCTGGAAACACCATATATTTT.